A single T cell receptor (beta chain) is shown here with its context. Its specificity is not known. The data are from a study of identifying expanded T cells in peripheral blood. Overall study findings and caveats: Clone count variance between roughly 2-week samples rose with total template count.

This CDR3 is 16 amino acids long. Germline CDR1 and CDR2: SGDLS and YYNGEE. V lost 2 bases and J lost 8; bases outside the gene matches: 14. Only in-frame clones appear in the TCRdb table, and some are missing; sequencing was by immunoSEQ multiplex PCR. The sample comprises 100,000 to 150,000 clones, less than 90% of which are singletons, and approximately 8.9% rests with the top ten. Sample: blood. The origin of this receptor is a person aged 18 to 75 in good health. The rearrangement links TRBV9 to TRBJ2-3; 7 bases match TRBD1. The CDR3 nucleotides are TGTGCCAGCAGCGTTTCGACTGGGACAAACAGGGGTACGCAGTATTTT. This sequence encodes CASSVSTGTNRGTQYF.